A selection of T cell receptor beta chains follows, all from one sample in a study of chemoradiotherapy in HPV16-positive cancers. Sequenced by immunoSEQ multiplex PCR; TCRdb stores in-frame clones only, minus some. The table lists fewer than 30,000 clones, approximately 94% of them singletons. Collection of the sample occurred from a patient who underwent chemoradiotherapy. The source is a human donor with HPV-associated anogenital cancer. The CDR3 runs from the conserved cysteine through the conserved F or W. Fields, in order: D gene, V gene, J gene, CDR3 protein. A D gene is named only where the DNA matches it firmly.

d_call: .
v_call: TRBV19
j_call: TRBJ2-2
cdr3_aa: CASSIVEMNTGELFF

d_call: TRBD1
v_call: TRBV5-1
j_call: TRBJ2-2
cdr3_aa: CASSPRTGDNTGELFF

d_call: .
v_call: TRBV5-1
j_call: TRBJ2-3
cdr3_aa: CASSFGTDTQYF

d_call: TRBD2
v_call: TRBV7-2
j_call: TRBJ2-7
cdr3_aa: CASSLAGVAAGGGYEQYF

d_call: TRBD1
v_call: TRBV5-4
j_call: TRBJ2-2
cdr3_aa: CASSLQDRVGELFF

d_call: TRBD2
v_call: TRBV7-2
j_call: TRBJ2-3
cdr3_aa: CASSRPTSGTDTQYF

d_call: TRBD2
v_call: TRBV27
j_call: TRBJ2-7
cdr3_aa: CASSLSPAGGQHEQYF

d_call: TRBD2
v_call: TRBV6-1
j_call: TRBJ2-1
cdr3_aa: CASSKGTSGRNNEQFF

d_call: .
v_call: TRBV7-3
j_call: TRBJ2-2
cdr3_aa: CASSPQGTGELFF

d_call: TRBD1
v_call: TRBV27
j_call: TRBJ1-2
cdr3_aa: CASSLSRDSAYGYTF

d_call: .
v_call: TRBV11-3
j_call: TRBJ2-2
cdr3_aa: CASSLEYTGELFF

d_call: .
v_call: TRBV9
j_call: TRBJ1-2
cdr3_aa: CASSVTPGPSGYGYTF

d_call: .
v_call: TRBV2
j_call: TRBJ1-2
cdr3_aa: CTSSRISNYGYTF

d_call: .
v_call: TRBV4-1
j_call: TRBJ1-5
cdr3_aa: CASSQGGSAASQPQHF

d_call: .
v_call: TRBV5-6
j_call: TRBJ1-2
cdr3_aa: CASSPGRSDYGYTF

d_call: .
v_call: TRBV9
j_call: TRBJ1-3
cdr3_aa: CASSLTGSFSGNTIYF

d_call: .
v_call: TRBV5-1
j_call: TRBJ2-3
cdr3_aa: CAARRDASTDTQYF

d_call: .
v_call: TRBV5-1
j_call: TRBJ2-2
cdr3_aa: CASSTRTQNTGELFF

d_call: .
v_call: TRBV4-3
j_call: TRBJ2-6
cdr3_aa: CASSLQVDRGGANVLTF

d_call: TRBD1
v_call: TRBV4-1
j_call: TRBJ1-1
cdr3_aa: CASSQEGGQGATEAFF

d_call: .
v_call: TRBV18
j_call: TRBJ2-6
cdr3_aa: CASSPPRTPSSGANVLTF

d_call: .
v_call: TRBV9
j_call: TRBJ2-3
cdr3_aa: CASSPIHYLTDTQYF

d_call: TRBD1
v_call: TRBV18
j_call: TRBJ1-4
cdr3_aa: CASSPIGQGANEKLFF

d_call: TRBD1
v_call: TRBV27
j_call: TRBJ1-2
cdr3_aa: CASRRPGQGNYGYTF

d_call: TRBD1
v_call: TRBV5-6
j_call: TRBJ1-6
cdr3_aa: CASSLEQGVGNSPLHF

d_call: TRBD1
v_call: TRBV6-6
j_call: TRBJ1-2
cdr3_aa: CASSSPDRGFNYGYTF

d_call: TRBD1
v_call: TRBV7-9
j_call: TRBJ2-7
cdr3_aa: CASSPLDRRDEQYF

d_call: .
v_call: TRBV6-1
j_call: TRBJ1-1
cdr3_aa: CASSEGGTEAFF

d_call: TRBD1
v_call: TRBV29-1
j_call: TRBJ1-2
cdr3_aa: CSALQGKGGAYGYTF

d_call: .
v_call: TRBV7-2
j_call: TRBJ2-1
cdr3_aa: CASSLTRMEFF

d_call: .
v_call: TRBV19
j_call: TRBJ1-2
cdr3_aa: CASSQSMGARNYGYTF

d_call: TRBD1
v_call: TRBV25-1
j_call: TRBJ1-6
cdr3_aa: CASSPGQVGSPLHF

d_call: .
v_call: TRBV2
j_call: TRBJ1-5
cdr3_aa: CASSGLEGSNQPQHF